This record concerns one T cell receptor beta chain sequence. What it binds is unknown. The germline gives CDR1 SGHDT, CDR2 YYEEEE. V gave up 0 bases and J gave up 4 bases, with 10 bases separating them. The CDR3 covers 14 residues. These data originate in a study of T cell responses to AZD1222 COVID-19 vaccine. Broader study findings: With two AZD1222 doses given, Spike-specific TCR breadth and depth both rose. No repertoire was sampled before or during the peak T cell response, only after it. Dominant at 160-218 and 743-854, vaccine-associated CD4 TCRs also spanned spike.

The protocol was immunoSEQ multiplex PCR, while the TCRdb copy is restricted to in-frame clones and leaves out a portion. The data contain approximately 99,000 clones, approximately 90% of them seen just once; the ten biggest clones take up just under 3%. The genes are TRBV5-6 and TRBJ2-5, with a possible D match to TRBD2 (6 bases). The source was peripheral blood, collected on day 0 of AZD1222 vaccination. This clonotype was sampled from an adult in good health. Written as DNA, the CDR3 is TGTGCCAGCAGCTTGGATCGGGGAGGAGAGACCCAGTACTTC. This translates into CASSLDRGGETQYF.